This T cell receptor beta chain was retrieved from a study of blood T cell repertoires in COVID-19. As for the study in general: Samples taken during acute and convalescent COVID-19 were collected in the United States, Italy and Spain. Sample material is recorded as cDNA or gDNA derived from T cells, B-cell-depleted T cells, or PBMCs.

As processed by the authors: Estimated nucleated cell counts came from reference gene primer amplification. Produced via immunoSEQ multiplex PCR; TCRdb's table is partial and in-frame only. From that table come the V and J calls and clone size; the DNA was used to work out D and trimming. The sample shows hundreds of thousands of clones, 88% of them seen only once. It was during active infection that Seattle patients were enrolled and then longitudinally followed. Per germline, CDR1 MNHEY and CDR2 SMNVEV (reference sequence). The CDR3 is 14 residues long. The V and J ends lost 3 bases and 1 base respectively, with 6 bases between them.

The origin of this receptor is a woman in her 70s with COVID-19, enrolled during active disease. The sequenced material came from peripheral blood. This sequence joins TRBV27 and TRBJ2-2; D call uncertain. Here the CDR3 reads CASSFGGNTGELFF. The CDR3, as DNA: TGTGCCAGCAGTTTCGGCGGGAACACCGGGGAGCTGTTTTTT.